This TCR beta chain is from a study of T cell responses to AZD1222 COVID-19 vaccine. The method was immunoSEQ multiplex PCR; TCRdb's version includes in-frame clones alone and lacks a portion of them. The sample yields just over 150,000 clones, roughly nine tenths seen once. V was cut by 6 bases and J by 0 bases, with 12 bases left in between. Per the germline V gene, CDR1 is MNHEY and CDR2 is SVGAGI. CDR3 size: 14 residues. The receptor was derived from an adult who had recovered from COVID-19. The source material was peripheral blood, sampled after recovery from COVID-19. This sequence joins TRBV6-5 and TRBJ2-7, with D perhaps TRBD1 (6 bases). CDR3 in amino acids: CASRDRPNSYEQYF. The CDR3 DNA reads TGTGCCAGCAGAGACAGGCCTAACTCCTACGAGCAGTACTTC.